Following are 31 T cell receptor beta chains from one sample sequenced in a study of cytomegalovirus exposure and HLA in healthy donors (dated by TCRdb to about 2017). Library construction relied on the immunoSEQ multiplex PCR assay. For the multiplex PCR, a mixture combining 60 forward primers for TCR Vbeta segments and 13 reverse primers for TCR Jbeta segments was used. As stored in TCRdb, this immuneACCESS dataset retains in-frame rearrangements with V and J assigned. A fraction of the clones does not appear; measured against another copy, unresolved V genes explain less than half of the discrepancy, and the remainder lacks a known reason. The sample table lists about 100,000 clones, about 60% of them with a count of one. Of the sample, over 4% falls within the top ten clones. The sequenced material came from PBMCs. The receptor source for this set is a human donor in good health.

This clone has a handful of counts. The chain carries TRBV30 and TRBJ2-7; TRBD2 is a possible D gene (6 bases). The V and J ends lost 3 bases and 3 bases respectively, with 9 bases between them. The CDR3 consists of 12 residues. CDR1 GTSNPN and CDR2 SVGIG come from the germline V gene (reference sequence). This CDR3 is CAWSGGNYEQYF. As DNA, the CDR3 is TGTGCCTGGAGCGGAGGGAACTACGAGCAGTACTTC.

The rearrangement joins TRBV15 to TRBJ2-7; TRBD2 aligns across 10 bases. This CDR3 is 15 amino acids long. V lost 0 bases to trimming and J lost 5 bases; unmatched junction nucleotides: 4. Germline values: CDR1 LNHNV, CDR2 YYDKDF (reference sequence). The CDR3 nucleotides read TGTGCCACCAGCAGAGATCCTAGCGGGAGCAACGAGCAGTACTTC. Translated, it gives CATSRDPSGSNEQYF.

The V call is TRBV19, the J call TRBJ2-1, with TRBD2 identical over 7 bases. The J segment lost 2 bases and the V segment lost 7 bases, leaving 11 bases of the junction unmatched. This CDR3 is 16 amino acids long. From germline, CDR1 is LNHDA and CDR2 SQIVND (reference sequence). The CDR3 loop reads CASTAGEDLTYNEQFF. CDR3 nucleotides: TGTGCCAGTACCGCGGGAGAAGATTTAACCTACAATGAGCAGTTCTTC.

V is TRBV28 and J is TRBJ2-7, with 10 bases identical to TRBD2. This CDR3 has 16 residues. The junction had 9 bases not matched to a gene; V was cut back by 5 bases and J by 2 bases. Germline V gene data show CDR1 as MDHEN and CDR2 as SYDVKM. CDR3 region: CASSLRTSGATYEQYF. The CDR3 nucleotides read TGTGCCAGCAGTCTCCGGACTAGCGGCGCTACCTACGAGCAGTACTTC.

This chain joins TRBV7-2 and TRBJ1-1; possibly TRBD1 for D (6 bases). The CDR3 runs to 14 residues. The V end lost 3 bases, the J end lost 4 bases, and 12 bases lay between the germline ends. Germline V gives CDR1 SGHTA, CDR2 FQGNSA. The CDR3 reads CASSFWGPSTEAFF. As DNA, the CDR3 is TGTGCCAGCAGCTTCTGGGGGCCGAGCACTGAAGCTTTCTTT.

This clone was observed a few times. V gene TRBV28 combines with J gene TRBJ1-5; TRBD1 agrees at 8 bases. Germline V gene data show CDR1 as MDHEN and CDR2 as SYDVKM. With 3 bases clipped from V and 1 base from J, the junction kept 8 bases outside the gene matches. This CDR3 has 17 residues. The CDR3 region has the DNA TGTGCCAGCAGTTTTGGGCCAGGGGGCTTAAGCAATCAGCCCCAGCATTTT. This translates into CASSFGPGGLSNQPQHF.

Only a few counts were recorded for this clone. The chain uses TRBV7-3 and TRBJ1-1; tentative D call: TRBD1 (5 bases). This CDR3 comprises 17 residues. Trimming stripped 7 bases from V and 3 bases from J, with 24 bases between. CDR1 SGHTA and CDR2 FQGTGA come from the germline V gene. CDR3 region: CASIFPGRGRADTEAFF. In DNA form, the CDR3 reads TGTGCCAGCATTTTCCCAGGTCGTGGCAGGGCGGACACTGAAGCTTTCTTT.

This clone appeared a few times. This chain joins TRBV19 and TRBJ1-5; D might be TRBD1 (5 bases). The CDR3 is 15 residues long. CDR1 is LNHDA and CDR2 is SQIVND in the germline V gene (reference sequence). The V end was cut by 4 bases, the J end by 0 bases, with 10 bases between. CDR3 bases: TGTGCCAGTAGTAGGACACTGGTTAGCAATCAGCCCCAGCATTTT. Translation: CASSRTLVSNQPQHF. Complete variable domain (other parts from reference TRBV19 and TRBJ1-5): DGGITQSPKYLFRKEGQNVTLSCEQNLNHDAMYWYRQDPGQGLRLIYYSQIVNDFQKGDIAEGYSVSREKKESFPLTVTSAQKNPTAFYLCASSRTLVSNQPQHFGDGTRLSIL.

This clone was detected only a few times. The chain carries TRBV6-1 and TRBJ2-7; 7 bases line up with TRBD2. Germline loops: CDR1 MNHNS, CDR2 SASEGT. The CDR3 sequence is 14 residues long. Trimming took 6 bases from V and 0 from J; bases not matched to a gene: 5. The CDR3 DNA reads as TGTGCCAGCAGCACTCTAGCGGCCTCCTACGAGCAGTACTTC. This translates into CASSTLAASYEQYF.

The V call is TRBV27, the J call TRBJ2-7; D unclear. This CDR3 has 11 residues. Looked up from germline, CDR1 is MNHEY and CDR2 is SMNVEV (reference sequence). The V and J ends lost 5 bases and 2 bases respectively, with 4 bases between them. As DNA, the CDR3 is TGTGCCAGCAGTCCGGCCTACGAGCAGTACTTC. The encoded protein is CASSPAYEQYF.

The V call is TRBV6-5, the J call TRBJ2-3, with 8 nucleotides matching TRBD2. This CDR3 has 15 amino acids. Germline V gene sequence: CDR1 MNHEY, CDR2 SVGAGI. Trimming at V came to 4 bases and at J to 8 bases, leaving 11 bases not matched to a gene. CDR3 sequence reads: CASSLRREGRFTQYF. In DNA, the CDR3 is TGTGCCAGCAGTTTGAGACGGGAGGGCCGGTTTACGCAGTATTTT.

The V and J genes are TRBV27 and TRBJ1-1; unclear D gene. The CDR3 is 14 residues long. The V gene lost 3 bases and the J gene lost 4 bases, with 12 bases spanning the gap. Germline-derived CDR1 and CDR2 are MNHEY and SMNVEV (reference sequence). The CDR3 nucleotides read TGTGCCAGCAGTTTGGACTACATGGCCACTGAAGCTTTCTTT. This translates into CASSLDYMATEAFF.

The chain links TRBV11-2 to TRBJ2-7; TRBD2 matches 9 bases. The CDR3 extends over 19 amino acids. The trim removed 1 base at V and 1 base at J, leaving 14 bases unmatched. Germline V gives CDR1 SGHAT, CDR2 FQNNGV. The CDR3 is CASSLAFGGGTSPSYEQYF. CDR3 DNA: TGTGCCAGCAGCTTAGCATTCGGTGGAGGGACTAGCCCGTCCTACGAGCAGTACTTC.

The V and J genes are TRBV2 and TRBJ1-2; D remains ambiguous. Trimming shortened V by 0 bases and J by 2 bases, and 10 bases separated the two germline ends. The CDR3 runs 15 residues. CDR1 and CDR2 from the germline V gene are SNHLY and FYNNEI. The CDR3 sequence: CASSEAPTPNYGYTF. In nucleotides, the CDR3 is TGTGCCAGCAGTGAAGCACCCACACCCAACTATGGCTACACCTTC.

Remarks on this clone: The sample has other DNA sequences that encode this CDR3 too. The chain recombines TRBV28 with TRBJ2-7; TRBD2 matches at 9 bases. From germline, CDR1 is MDHEN and CDR2 SYDVKM. CDR3 length: 15 residues. The trim removed 2 bases at V and 1 base at J, leaving 3 bases unmatched. CDR3 loop: CASSLAAGGSYEQYF. For the CDR3, the DNA is TGTGCCAGCAGTTTAGCAGCGGGAGGTTCCTACGAGCAGTACTTC.

The V call is TRBV7-2, the J call TRBJ1-5; 7 nucleotides line up with TRBD1. Germline V gene data show CDR1 as SGHTA and CDR2 as FQGNSA. J gave up 5 bases and V 2 bases, and 0 bases lay outside the gene matches. This CDR3 is 13 amino acids long. CDR3 sequence reads: CASSLTGDQPQHF. CDR3 sequence (DNA): TGTGCCAGCAGCTTAACAGGGGATCAGCCCCAGCATTTT.

The V and J genes are TRBV19 and TRBJ2-7, with 9 bases aligning to TRBD1. In germline, CDR1 is LNHDA, CDR2 SQIVND (reference sequence). This CDR3 contains 15 residues. V lost 6 bases to trimming and J lost 7 bases; unmatched junction nucleotides: 13. In DNA form, the CDR3 reads TGTGCCAGTAGACATCAAGGGACAGGGAACGGGGAGCAGTACTTC. This codes for CASRHQGTGNGEQYF.

The genes are TRBV7-9 and TRBJ2-7; tentative D call: TRBD2 (5 bases). This CDR3 is 13 amino acids long. CDR1 and CDR2 (germline): SEHNR, FQNEAQ (reference sequence). The V and J ends lost 2 bases and 3 bases respectively, with 8 bases between them. The CDR3 DNA reads as TGTGCCAGCAGCTTACGGGAATACTACGAGCAGTACTTC. It translates to CASSLREYYEQYF.

This sequence joins TRBV4-1 and TRBJ2-7; 10 bases are shared with TRBD2. The CDR3 runs 18 residues. With 0 bases clipped from V and 2 bases from J, the junction kept 10 bases outside the gene matches. Per the germline V gene, CDR1 is MGHRA and CDR2 is YSYEKL. Written as DNA, the CDR3 is TGCGCCAGCAGCCAAGATCGGGCTAGCGGGAGTACGACCTACGAGCAGTACTTC. This translates into CASSQDRASGSTTYEQYF.

V usage is TRBV19 and J usage is TRBJ2-5; 9 bases map to TRBD1. The CDR3 extends over 13 amino acids. CDR1 LNHDA and CDR2 SQIVND come from the germline V gene (reference sequence). Trimming removed 11 bases from V and 5 bases from J; junction bases left unmatched: 9. The CDR3 sequence: CAVGQGGGETQYF. The CDR3 DNA follows: TGTGCCGTGGGACAGGGAGGGGGTGAGACCCAGTACTTC.

The chain uses TRBV21-1 and TRBJ1-1. TRBV21-1 is termed a pseudogene. CDR3 length: 12 residues. The CDR3 is CATRRESTEAFF. As DNA, the CDR3 is TGTGCCACCAGGCGGGAAAGCACTGAAGCTTTCTTT.

The CDR3 spells CASRIGQGFYNSPLHF. CDR3 in DNA: TGTGCCAGCAGAATAGGACAGGGTTTCTATAATTCACCCCTCCACTTT. This chain uses TRBV2 with TRBJ1-6; 8 nucleotides align to TRBD1. CDR3 size: 16 residues. The germline V gene has CDR1 SNHLY and CDR2 FYNNEI. J lost 3 bases, V lost 6 bases, and 7 bases had no gene match. Variable domain in full (rest from reference TRBV2 and TRBJ1-6): EPEVTQTPSHQVTQMGQEVILRCVPISNHLYFYWYRQILGQKVEFLVSFYNNEISEKSEIFDDQFSVERPDGSNFTLKIRSTKLEDSAMYFCASRIGQGFYNSPLHFGNGTRLTVT.

Note on this clone: One end of the junction fails to match germline, which may point to a read error. V gene TRBV5-5 combines with J gene TRBJ1-1, with D possibly TRBD1 on 5 matching bases. Per the germline V gene, CDR1 is SGHKS and CDR2 is YYEKEE (reference sequence). The CDR3 runs 13 residues. Written as DNA, the CDR3 is TGTACCAGCAGCTCAGGGTTGAACACTGAAGCTTTCTTT. The encoded protein is CTSSSGLNTEAFF.

This chain's CDR3 is CAWSVGGPRDEQFF. CDR3 DNA sequence: TGTGCCTGGAGTGTAGGGGGCCCCCGGGATGAGCAGTTCTTC. This sequence joins TRBV30 and TRBJ2-1; 7 nucleotides match TRBD1. The length of the CDR3 is 14 residues. The V gene's germline CDR1 is GTSNPN and CDR2 SVGIG (reference sequence). V lost 0 bases, J lost 8 bases, and 7 bases stayed unmatched.

This clone was observed once. V gene TRBV6-5 combines with J gene TRBJ2-2; 13 bases agree with TRBD2. The CDR3 runs 14 residues. Per the germline V gene, CDR1 is MNHEY and CDR2 is SVGAGI. Trimming cost V 11 bases and J 4 bases; bases outside gene matches: 4. CDR3 bases: TGTGCCTGTTGGACTAGCGGGAGCACCGGGGAGCTGTTTTTT. It translates to CACWTSGSTGELFF.

The rearrangement joins TRBV7-8 to TRBJ1-2; D gene unclear. V lost 5 bases, J lost 8 bases, and 21 bases lay in between. Germline V gene lookup returns CDR1 SGHVS and CDR2 FQNEAQ. The CDR3 is made up of 15 amino acids. In DNA, the CDR3 is TGTGCCAGCAGCCCCCATGGTCGGGGTCCCGGCGGCTACACCTTC. The encoded protein is CASSPHGRGPGGYTF. The whole variable domain, remainder taken from reference TRBV7-8 and TRBJ1-2, is GAGVSQSPRYKVAKRGQDVALRCDPISGHVSLFWYQQALGQGPEFLTYFQNEAQLDKSGLPSDRFFAERPEGSVSTLKIQRTQQEDSAVYLCASSPHGRGPGGYTFGSGTRLTVV.

This chain joins TRBV19 and TRBJ2-3; 9 positions agree with TRBD2. The CDR3 length is 16 residues. Germline V lookup: CDR1 LNHDA, CDR2 SQIVND (reference sequence). Losses at the gene ends were 7 bases for V and 4 bases for J; bases not matched to a gene: 12. The CDR3 sequence: CASTHLGGRGADTQYF. The CDR3 DNA is TGTGCCAGTACTCATCTCGGCGGGAGGGGTGCAGATACGCAGTATTTT. Using reference TRBV19 and TRBJ2-3 for the parts outside the CDR3, the full variable domain is DGGITQSPKYLFRKEGQNVTLSCEQNLNHDAMYWYRQDPGQGLRLIYYSQIVNDFQKGDIAEGYSVSREKKESFPLTVTSAQKNPTAFYLCASTHLGGRGADTQYFGPGTRLTVL.

The chain is built from TRBV5-4 and TRBJ2-1, with 7 bases lining up with TRBD2. The CDR3 sequence is 15 residues long. V lost 0 bases, J lost 6 bases, and 6 bases stayed unmatched. CDR1 and CDR2 (germline): SGHNT, YYREEE (reference sequence). CDR3 in amino acids: CASSLDGGRGNEQFF. CDR3 bases: TGTGCCAGCAGCTTGGATGGCGGGAGAGGCAATGAGCAGTTCTTC.

This clone has a count of ten or more. The rearrangement uses TRBV6-5 and TRBJ2-7; 9 bases align to TRBD1. The V and J ends lost 6 bases and 5 bases, in that order; junction bases with no gene match: 8. Germline CDR1 is MNHEY and CDR2 is SVGAGI. This CDR3 has 14 amino acids. The CDR3 sequence is CASSPGQGGDEQYF. CDR3 sequence (DNA): TGTGCCAGCAGCCCGGGACAGGGAGGCGACGAGCAGTACTTC.

This clone has more than one count but fewer than ten. V gene TRBV6-6 combines with J gene TRBJ2-7; 10 bases map to TRBD2. The CDR3 length is 14 residues. J gave up 5 bases and V 4 bases, and 5 bases lay outside the gene matches. CDR1 is MNHNY and CDR2 is SVGAGI in the germline V gene (reference sequence). The CDR3 sequence is CASSSGTSADEQYF. DNA for the CDR3: TGTGCCAGCAGTTCCGGGACTAGCGCCGACGAGCAGTACTTC.

CDR3 sequence (DNA): TGTGCCAGCAGCGACGACAGGGGCGGGTCCTACGAGCAGTACTTC. Its translation is CASSDDRGGSYEQYF. The chain employs TRBV5-5 and TRBJ2-7; 8 bases fit TRBD1. V lost 4 bases, J lost 1 base, and 7 bases stayed unmatched. CDR1 SGHKS and CDR2 YYEKEE come from the germline V gene (reference sequence). The CDR3 consists of 15 residues.